The 5 T cell receptor beta chains below were found in one sample sequenced in a study of cytomegalovirus exposure and HLA in healthy donors. Primers included in the PCR were 60 Vbeta and 13 Jbeta primers. The data were produced by immunoSEQ multiplex PCR, yet TCRdb's version contains in-frame clones alone and is incomplete. Counted here are some 130,000 clones, around 80% occurring once; the ten biggest clones make up under 4.5%. Sequencing was performed on PBMCs. The receptors here all came from a woman in her forties in good health and CMV-seronegative.

V gene TRBV5-1 combines with J gene TRBJ1-6; TRBD1 is a possible D gene (6 bases). CDR1 and CDR2 from the germline V gene are SGHRS and YFSETQ. Trimming stripped 8 bases from V and 4 bases from J, with 10 bases between. CDR3 size: 13 residues. The CDR3: CASGGEYNSPLHF. The CDR3 bases are TGCGCCAGTGGGGGCGAGTATAATTCACCCCTCCACTTT.

This clone has a handful of counts. The chain couples TRBV7-2 to TRBJ1-5; D not certain. CDR3 length: 15 residues. With 5 bases removed from V and 1 base from J, the gap between germline ends came to 12 bases. Per the germline V gene, CDR1 is SGHTA and CDR2 is FQGNSA. DNA for the CDR3: TGTGCCAGCAGCCCCCTCGGAGCGAGCAATCAGCCCCAGCATTTT. It specifies CASSPLGASNQPQHF.

J is TRBJ2-7 and V is TRBV28; TRBD2 matches 9 bases. V lost 7 bases to trimming and J lost 4 bases; unmatched junction nucleotides: 14. CDR1 and CDR2 from the germline V gene are MDHEN and SYDVKM. The CDR3 runs 16 residues. The CDR3 DNA sequence: TGTGCCAGCACTCACGAACGGGATAGCGGGAGTTACGAGCAGTACTTC. Amino acids: CASTHERDSGSYEQYF.

The chain joins TRBV7-2 to TRBJ2-1; 12 bases match TRBD2. The CDR3 totals 14 residues. Germline V gene data show CDR1 as SGHTA and CDR2 as FQGNSA. The ends lost 5 bases at V and 9 bases at J; junction bases unmatched: 5. The CDR3 sequence: CASSGLAGGIEQFF. The DNA for the CDR3 is TGTGCCAGCAGCGGGCTAGCGGGAGGGATTGAGCAGTTCTTC.

The V gene is TRBV9, the J gene TRBJ2-3, with unresolved D. Trimming cost V 3 bases and J 1 base, with 12 bases left between them. Germline V lookup: CDR1 SGDLS, CDR2 YYNGEE. This CDR3 is built from 15 residues. This CDR3 is CASSDAAPGTDTQYF. The CDR3 DNA reads TGTGCCAGCAGCGACGCGGCGCCTGGCACAGATACGCAGTATTTT.